Below are 14 T cell receptor beta chains sequenced from a single sample in a study of T cell responses to AZD1222 COVID-19 vaccine. Sequencing used immunoSEQ multiplex PCR; TCRdb keeps in-frame clones, though not all of them. The repertoire has roughly 100,000 clones, 82% of them found once; the top ten carry 4% to 6%. The sequences come from peripheral blood, collected on day 0 of AZD1222 vaccination. These receptors were collected from an adult in good health.

The chain links TRBV5-6 to TRBJ1-1; D gene uncertain. With 4 bases removed from V and 1 base from J, the gap between germline ends came to 14 bases. The CDR3 has 15 residues. Germline values: CDR1 SGHDT, CDR2 YYEEEE. In DNA form, the CDR3 reads TGTGCCAGCAGCCGAGGTCCGGAAACGAACACTGAAGCTTTCTTT. Translation: CASSRGPETNTEAFF.

This chain links TRBV5-4 with TRBJ2-1; 9 nucleotides agree with TRBD2. The germline gives CDR1 SGHNT, CDR2 YYREEE (reference sequence). The CDR3 runs 16 residues. With 4 bases clipped from V and 1 base from J, the junction kept 6 bases outside the gene matches. CDR3 DNA sequence: TGTGCCAGCAGCCTCCCCAGCGGGGGGTCCTACAATGAGCAGTTCTTC. Its translation is CASSLPSGGSYNEQFF. Based on the CDR3 plus reference TRBV5-4 and TRBJ2-1, the full variable domain is ETGVTQSPTHLIKTRGQQVTLRCSSQSGHNTVSWYQQALGQGPQFIFQYYREEENGRGNFPPRFSGLQFPNYSSELNVNALELDDSALYLCASSLPSGGSYNEQFFGPGTRLTVL.

The CDR3 spells CASSQGLLATGSVYSNQPQHF. The CDR3 DNA reads TGCGCCAGCAGCCAAGGGCTTCTGGCCACAGGTTCAGTATATAGCAATCAGCCCCAGCATTTT. The V call is TRBV4-1, the J call TRBJ1-5, with D perhaps TRBD1 (5 bases). CDR3 length: 21 amino acids. V was cut by 1 base and J by 0 bases, with 25 bases left in between. The germline gives CDR1 MGHRA, CDR2 YSYEKL.

The chain combines TRBV6-5 with TRBJ2-3; D is ambiguous. The germline CDR1 and CDR2 sequences are MNHEY and SVGAGI. The length of the CDR3 is 12 residues. V shed 7 bases and J shed 3 bases, with 8 bases lying between them. The DNA of the CDR3 is TGTGCCAGCAACGGAGCGACAGATACGCAGTATTTT. Its protein product is CASNGATDTQYF.

This clone was observed a single time. The gene calls are TRBV5-1 and TRBJ2-5, with 9 bases that match TRBD2. The J segment lost 4 bases and the V segment lost 0 bases, leaving 1 base of the junction unmatched. CDR3 length: 14 residues. Germline V lookup: CDR1 SGHRS, CDR2 YFSETQ. CDR3 region: CASSLEAGGETQYF. The CDR3 nucleotides read TGCGCCAGCAGCTTGGAAGCGGGGGGAGAGACCCAGTACTTC.

This clone appeared a single time. This chain connects TRBV7-8 to TRBJ2-2; D is unresolved. V gave up 0 bases and J gave up 9 bases, with 5 bases separating them. There are 12 residues in the CDR3. Germline-derived CDR1 and CDR2 are SGHVS and FQNEAQ. The CDR3 is CASSLAVRELFF. For the CDR3, the DNA is TGTGCCAGCAGCTTAGCAGTTCGGGAGCTGTTTTTT.

The chain uses TRBV24-1 and TRBJ2-7; unclear D gene. Germline loops: CDR1 KGHDR, CDR2 SFDVKD. The CDR3 extends over 12 amino acids. Trimming left V 5 bases short and J 6 bases short, with 10 bases between. The CDR3 nucleotides are TGTGCCACCAGTGGGCTGAATGGCGAGCAGTACTTC. This gives the protein CATSGLNGEQYF.

For the CDR3, the DNA is TGTGCCAGCACCGCGGGGGCACCCTACAATGAGCAGTTCTTC. This translates into CASTAGAPYNEQFF. V gene TRBV6-5 combines with J gene TRBJ2-1, with D possibly matching TRBD2 (7 bases). Germline V gene data show CDR1 as MNHEY and CDR2 as SVGAGI. V was pared by 7 bases and J by 2 bases, with 12 bases between. The CDR3 loop spans 14 amino acids.

The chain recombines TRBV2 with TRBJ1-1, with 9 bases matching TRBD1. CDR3 size: 13 residues. Germline V CDR1 and CDR2: SNHLY, FYNNEI. V trimming: 7 bases; J trimming: 5 bases; junction bases outside the gene matches: 5. The CDR3 spells CASKGQGGTEAFF. Written as DNA, the CDR3 is TGTGCCAGCAAGGGACAGGGTGGGACTGAAGCTTTCTTT.

V usage is TRBV2 and J usage is TRBJ1-1, with unresolved D. Trimming took off 6 bases at V and 1 base at J, with 6 bases between the two ends. The germline V gene has CDR1 SNHLY and CDR2 FYNNEI. The CDR3 covers 12 residues. The CDR3 nucleotides read TGTGCCAGCAGCAGACAGAACACTGAAGCTTTCTTT. Protein sequence: CASSRQNTEAFF.

This clone came up a few times. The chain employs TRBV3-1 (or the pseudogene TRBV3-2) and TRBJ1-1, with 7 bases lining up with TRBD1. V shed 1 base, J shed 7 bases, and the junction held 0 bases outside the gene matches. The CDR3 has 12 amino acids. Germline CDR1 reads LGHDT; CDR2 reads YNNKEL (reference sequence). CDR3 in amino acids: CASSQAGGEAFF. The CDR3 nucleotides are TGTGCCAGCAGCCAAGCAGGGGGTGAAGCTTTCTTT.

The rearrangement joins TRBV18 to TRBJ2-1, with 7 bases matching TRBD2. Unmatched junction bases numbered 13, after V lost 6 bases and J lost 2 bases. CDR3 size: 17 residues. The germline V gene encodes CDR1 KGHSH and CDR2 LQKENI. CDR3 amino acids: CASSSSGIRETYNEQFF. The CDR3 bases are TGTGCCAGCTCGTCCAGCGGGATCAGAGAAACCTACAATGAGCAGTTCTTC. The full variable domain, in which reference TRBV18 and TRBJ2-1 provide the parts outside the CDR3, is NAGVMQNPRHLVRRRGQEARLRCSPMKGHSHVYWYRQLPEEGLKFMVYLQKENIIDESGMPKERFSAEFPKEGPSILRIQQVVRGDSAAYFCASSSSGIRETYNEQFFGPGTRLTVL.

V usage is TRBV27 and J usage is TRBJ2-7, with D perhaps given as TRBD1 or TRBD2 (6 bases each). Trimming pared 8 bases from V and 5 bases from J, leaving 10 bases between. CDR1 is MNHEY and CDR2 is SMNVEV in the germline V gene (reference sequence). The CDR3 is 11 amino acids. The CDR3 DNA reads TGTGCCAGCCGAAGGGGGGACGAGCAGTACTTC. Residues: CASRRGDEQYF.

This sequence joins TRBV7-2 and TRBJ2-7; D remains ambiguous. This CDR3 has 12 residues. Per germline, CDR1 SGHTA and CDR2 FQGNSA. V was pared by 2 bases and J by 0 bases, with 2 bases between. The CDR3 region has the DNA TGTGCCAGCAGCTTACCCTCCTACGAGCAGTACTTC. Amino acid sequence: CASSLPSYEQYF. The variable domain in full, completed from reference TRBV7-2 and TRBJ2-7, reads GAGVSQSPSNKVTEKGKDVELRCDPISGHTALYWYRQSLGQGLEFLIYFQGNSAPDKSGLPSDRFSAERTGGSVSTLTIQRTQQEDSAVYLCASSLPSYEQYFGPGTRLTVT.